Presented here are 21 T cell receptor beta chains from one specimen sequenced in a study of T cell clones after liver transplantation. Profiling relied on immunoSEQ multiplex PCR, and the TCRdb table lists in-frame clones only, not all of them. The sample consists of tens of thousands of clones, about nine tenths of them appearing once. This specimen consisted of CD8+ T cells from blood, obtained 12 months after liver transplant. These receptors were obtained from a human patient who received a liver transplant. Some T cells may trace back to the graft donor.

The chain employs TRBV5-4 and TRBJ2-7; D might be TRBD1 (6 bases). The CDR3 runs to 15 residues. Deletions cut 1 base from V and 0 bases from J, with 11 bases between. From germline, CDR1 is SGHNT and CDR2 YYREEE (reference sequence). In DNA form, the CDR3 reads TGTGCCAGCAGCTTGCATGTAGGGGGCTCCTACGAGCAGTACTTC. Translation: CASSLHVGGSYEQYF.

The rearrangement joins TRBV7-9 to TRBJ2-5; 9 positions agree with TRBD1. The J segment lost 2 bases and the V segment lost 4 bases, leaving 2 bases of the junction unmatched. The CDR3 has 14 amino acids. Germline V lookup: CDR1 SEHNR, CDR2 FQNEAQ (reference sequence). The CDR3, as DNA: TGTGCCAGCAGCTCGGGACAGGGTCAAGAGACCCAGTACTTC. This gives the protein CASSSGQGQETQYF.

About this clone itself: Other DNA sequences of this sample code for an identical CDR3. V gene TRBV29-1 combines with J gene TRBJ2-7, with D perhaps TRBD2 (6 bases). The CDR3 has 12 amino acids. V lost 1 base to trimming and J lost 6 bases, with 10 bases between them. CDR1 and CDR2 from the germline V gene are SQVTM and ANQGSEA. CDR3 bases: TGCAGCGTTGAAGTCGGAGGGAGCGAGCAGTACTTC. Its protein is CSVEVGGSEQYF.

This clone was picked up a small number of times. V gene TRBV5-6 combines with J gene TRBJ2-3, with D perhaps TRBD1 or TRBD2 (5 bases each). Germline CDR1 and CDR2: SGHDT and YYEEEE. The CDR3 loop spans 15 amino acids. V lost 0 bases to trimming and J lost 1 base, with 9 bases between them. CDR3 nucleotide sequence: TGTGCCAGCAGCTTGGAGGTGGGGGGCACAGATACGCAGTATTTT. Protein product: CASSLEVGGTDTQYF.

The genes are TRBV5-4 and TRBJ2-7; weak D call: TRBD1 (5 bases). The CDR3 is 14 residues long. V dropped 0 bases and J dropped 5 bases, with 12 bases sitting between them. Looked up from germline, CDR1 is SGHNT and CDR2 is YYREEE (reference sequence). CDR3 protein: CASSLGPRAHEQYF. The CDR3 bases are TGTGCCAGCAGCTTGGGGCCCAGGGCCCACGAGCAGTACTTC.

The CDR3 is CASSVSHEQFF. The CDR3 DNA sequence: TGTGCCAGCAGCGTAAGTCATGAGCAGTTCTTC. J is TRBJ2-1 and V is TRBV9; unclear D gene. Per the germline V gene, CDR1 is SGDLS and CDR2 is YYNGEE. The CDR3 covers 11 residues. V was cut by 1 base and J by 8 bases, with 4 bases left in between. Full variable domain (remainder filled in from reference TRBV9 and TRBJ2-1): DSGVTQTPKHLITATGQRVTLRCSPRSGDLSVYWYQQSLDQGLQFLIQYYNGEERAKGNILERFSAQQFPDLHSELNLSSLELGDSALYFCASSVSHEQFFGPGTRLTVL.

The V gene is TRBV11-3, the J gene TRBJ2-2; D could derive from TRBD1 or TRBD2 (5 bases each). CDR1 is SGHNT and CDR2 is YENEEA in the germline V gene. This CDR3 is built from 15 residues. The V and J ends lost 0 bases and 5 bases respectively, with 10 bases between them. This chain's CDR3 is CASSLDRGATGELFF. The CDR3 DNA follows: TGTGCCAGCAGCTTAGATCGAGGGGCAACCGGGGAGCTGTTTTTT.

The chain employs TRBV7-2 and TRBJ1-2; no clear D. Trimming shortened V by 3 bases and J by 4 bases, and 9 bases separated the two germline ends. Germline values: CDR1 SGHTA, CDR2 FQGNSA. The CDR3 runs 13 residues. CDR3 protein: CASSLQGAYGYTF. CDR3 DNA sequence: TGTGCCAGCAGCTTGCAAGGCGCCTATGGCTACACCTTC.

The rearrangement joins TRBV19 to TRBJ2-7, with 7 bases matching TRBD2. CDR1 is LNHDA, CDR2 SQIVND, per germline (reference sequence). CDR3 length: 15 amino acids. J gave up 0 bases and V 4 bases, and 6 bases lay outside the gene matches. CDR3 residues: CASSTWGGSSYEQYF. The CDR3 nucleotides read TGTGCCAGTAGTACATGGGGAGGGAGCTCCTACGAGCAGTACTTC.

V usage is TRBV11-2 and J usage is TRBJ2-1, with 14 bases lining up with TRBD2. After removal of 4 bases from V and 8 bases from J, the junction contained 7 bases not matched to a gene. From germline, CDR1 is SGHAT and CDR2 FQNNGV. The CDR3 runs 16 residues. DNA of the CDR3: TGTGCCAGCAGCTCTCGACTAGCGGGAGGGCCGGATGAGCAGTTCTTC. Protein product: CASSSRLAGGPDEQFF.

The chain links TRBV27 to TRBJ2-3; possibly TRBD2 for D (6 bases). Deletions cut 2 bases from V and 6 bases from J, with 12 bases between. CDR1 is MNHEY and CDR2 is SMNVEV in the germline V gene (reference sequence). The CDR3 consists of 14 residues. This CDR3 is CASSLVAGGDTQYF. CDR3 sequence (DNA): TGTGCCAGCAGTTTAGTGGCAGGAGGGGATACGCAGTATTTT.

The chain uses TRBV18 and TRBJ2-1; 9 bases align to TRBD2. Germline V gives CDR1 KGHSH, CDR2 LQKENI. The ends lost 3 bases at V and 6 bases at J; junction bases unmatched: 9. The CDR3 length is 16 residues. CDR3 protein: CASSPDRLAGSNEQFF. CDR3 in DNA: TGTGCCAGCTCACCTGACAGGCTAGCGGGAAGCAATGAGCAGTTCTTC.

The V and J genes are TRBV9 and TRBJ1-1; weak D call: TRBD1 (6 bases). Germline V gives CDR1 SGDLS, CDR2 YYNGEE. The CDR3 spans 16 residues. The V end lost 0 bases, the J end lost 4 bases, and 16 bases lay between the germline ends. DNA for the CDR3: TGTGCCAGCAGCGTAGGAAGGGGGATGAGAGGCACTGAAGCTTTCTTT. Amino acid sequence: CASSVGRGMRGTEAFF.

J is TRBJ1-1 and V is TRBV5-4, with 7 bases aligning to TRBD1. From germline, CDR1 is SGHNT and CDR2 YYREEE (reference sequence). V trimming: 4 bases; J trimming: 5 bases; junction bases outside the gene matches: 11. The length of the CDR3 is 15 residues. CDR3 loop: CASSVAGGRWTEAFF. The CDR3 coding sequence is TGTGCCAGCAGCGTTGCAGGGGGGCGATGGACTGAAGCTTTCTTT.

The chain recombines TRBV19 with TRBJ2-1; 13 positions match TRBD2. Germline CDR1 reads LNHDA; CDR2 reads SQIVND (reference sequence). This CDR3 is built from 18 residues. Trimming removed 5 bases from V and 4 bases from J; junction bases left unmatched: 11. The CDR3 region is CASSELGTSGNSYNEQFF. CDR3 nucleotides: TGTGCCAGTAGTGAACTCGGGACTAGCGGGAACAGTTACAATGAGCAGTTCTTC.

V and J are TRBV2 and TRBJ2-7, with D maybe TRBD2 (6 bases). Trimming pared 7 bases from V and 0 bases from J, leaving 13 bases between. Per germline, CDR1 SNHLY and CDR2 FYNNEI. This CDR3 is built from 14 residues. CDR3: CASNPGLRSYEQYF. In nucleotides, the CDR3 is TGTGCCAGCAACCCGGGACTCCGCTCCTACGAGCAGTACTTC. The variable domain in full, completed from reference TRBV2 and TRBJ2-7, reads EPEVTQTPSHQVTQMGQEVILRCVPISNHLYFYWYRQILGQKVEFLVSFYNNEISEKSEIFDDQFSVERPDGSNFTLKIRSTKLEDSAMYFCASNPGLRSYEQYFGPGTRLTVT.

This clone occurred once. The V and J genes are TRBV28 and TRBJ1-5; D gene ambiguous. Germline assignment: CDR1 MDHEN and CDR2 SYDVKM. The V end lost 5 bases, the J end lost 7 bases, and 18 bases lay between the germline ends. There are 15 residues in the CDR3. In DNA, the CDR3 is TGTGCCAGCAGTGAGACGCCCCGAGACACCCAGCCCCAGCATTTT. This sequence encodes CASSETPRDTQPQHF.

The rearrangement links TRBV27 to TRBJ2-5; TRBD1 matches at 8 bases. V shed 5 bases and J 1 base; nucleotides not matched to a gene: 3. The CDR3 is made up of 14 amino acids. The V gene's germline CDR1 is MNHEY and CDR2 SMNVEV (reference sequence). CDR3 sequence: CASSTRGPQETQYF. The DNA of the CDR3 is TGTGCCAGCAGTACCAGGGGGCCCCAAGAGACCCAGTACTTC.

There are a few counts of this clone. The rearrangement uses TRBV19 and TRBJ1-1; a weak D match, TRBD1 (6 bases). The V gene lost 10 bases and the J gene lost 5 bases, with 14 bases spanning the gap. The CDR3 is 12 amino acids. Germline lookup yields CDR1 LNHDA and CDR2 SQIVND (reference sequence). The DNA of the CDR3 is TGTGCCACCAGAAGGGGGGCTACTGAAGCTTTCTTT. It is translated as CATRRGATEAFF.

The CDR3 region has the DNA TGTGCCTGGGCGGAGGTGGGCTACGAAAAACTGTTTTTT. It translates to CAWAEVGYEKLFF. The genes are TRBV30 and TRBJ1-4; no clear D. Trimming removed 5 bases at V and 8 bases at J, with 15 bases between. The length of the CDR3 is 13 residues. Germline V gives CDR1 GTSNPN, CDR2 SVGIG (reference sequence).

The chain links TRBV11-2 to TRBJ1-5; 8 bases agree with TRBD1. This CDR3 comprises 15 residues. Germline values: CDR1 SGHAT, CDR2 FQNNGV. J lost 6 bases, V lost 1 base, and 5 bases had no gene match. The CDR3, as DNA: TGTGCCAGCAGCTTAGGAGCAGGGGGCATTCAGCCCCAGCATTTT. Its translation is CASSLGAGGIQPQHF.